This is a list of T cell receptor beta chains from one sample in a study of T cell repertoires in cytomegalovirus infection. One entry per CDR3 protein results from TCRdb running MiXCR on the reads. Here the sample spans roughly 720,000 distinct CDR3 sequences, under 40% being singletons. The material sequenced was PBMCs. Receptors were obtained from a human donor in good health (CMV status not recorded). Some clones in this sample may be carry-over from other donors' samples. Each CDR3 is given with its conserved first and last residue. D genes are given only for firm matches. Where a row states a size, it is once, few, many or the class of an expanded clone; other rows omit it.

DNA | CDR3 | size | J | D | V
TGTGCCAGCAGCTTAGGCGCCGGAGACACTGAAGCTTTCTTT | CASSLGAGDTEAFF | many | TRBJ1-1 | NA | TRBV7-9
TGTGCCAGCAGCCAACATAAGACTCATGGCTACACCTTC | CASSQHKTHGYTF | NA | TRBJ1-2 | NA | TRBV14
TGTGCCAGCAGCCAGGAATGGGGAGATACGCAGTATTTT | CASSQEWGDTQYF | NA | TRBJ2-3 | NA | TRBV7-6
TGTGCCAGCAGCCAAGGGGTGGAGACAGTATATGGCTACACCTTC | CASSQGVETVYGYTF | once | TRBJ1-2 | NA | TRBV3-1
TGTGCCAGCAGCTATAGTGGACACCTAAGAACTTACGAGCAGTACTTC | CASSYSGHLRTYEQYF | NA | TRBJ2-7 | NA | TRBV11-2
TGTGCCAGCAGCACGGGACCGGCGGGAAACATTCAGTACTTC | CASSTGPAGNIQYF | NA | TRBJ2-4 | NA | TRBV7-3
TGTGCCAGCAGCCCCCCCGGCAGGGGGGTCCACGAGCAGTACTTC | CASSPPGRGVHEQYF | few | TRBJ2-7 | NA | TRBV7-3
TGTGCCAGTAGTATAGTCCGGGACAGGGTAAATGAGCAGTTCTTC | CASSIVRDRVNEQFF | few | TRBJ2-1 | TRBD1 | TRBV19
TGTGCCAGCAGCCAAGGATCGGGGGAGAGCACTGAAGCTTTCTTT | CASSQGSGESTEAFF | NA | TRBJ1-1 | NA | TRBV4-2
TGTGCCAGCAGTTCGCAGCCGGTGGCTGCGCCTGAAGCTTTCTTT | CASSSQPVAAPEAFF | few | TRBJ1-1 | NA | TRBV12-3/TRBV12-4
TGTGCCAGCAGCCAGACTGGGACGATCACCGGGGAGCTGTTTTTT | CASSQTGTITGELFF | NA | TRBJ2-2 | NA | TRBV7-3
TGTGCCAGCAGCGTGAGAGACGGGCGTAATTCACCCCTCCACTTT | CASSVRDGRNSPLHF | NA | TRBJ1-6 | NA | TRBV9
TGTGCCAGCAGCCAAGGGCGGGACTCGGCGAGCACAGATACGCAGTATTTT | CASSQGRDSASTDTQYF | few | TRBJ2-3 | NA | TRBV4-2
TGCGCCAGCAGCCAAGAGACAGGGGGCTCCTACAATGAGCAGTTCTTC | CASSQETGGSYNEQFF | few | TRBJ2-1 | TRBD1 | TRBV4-1
TGTGCCAGCAGCGCACAGAGTCCCTTAATAAAGCTGGGGCAGTTCTTC | CASSAQSPLIKLGQFF | many | TRBJ2-1 | NA | TRBV7-2
TGTGCCAGCAGTGAACGAGGAGGGGGGTACACTGAAGCTTTCTTT | CASSERGGGYTEAFF | NA | TRBJ1-1 | NA | TRBV25-1
TGTGCCAGCAGTTTAGGCAGAGCTAGCACAGATACGCAGTATTTT | CASSLGRASTDTQYF | many | TRBJ2-3 | NA | TRBV28
TGCAGCGTCCCCGGTATACAGCCCAAGCATTTT | CSVPGIQPKHF | NA | TRBJ1-5 | NA | TRBV29-1
TGTGCCAGCAGCTCGACCGGGACAGGGCGCCAAGAGACCCAGTACTTC | CASSSTGTGRQETQYF | many | TRBJ2-5 | TRBD1 | TRBV11-2
TGTGCCAGCAGTTTACTAGGACTAGCGGGGGCTAGGGATTATTACGAGCAGTACTTC | CASSLLGLAGARDYYEQYF | few | TRBJ2-7 | TRBD2 | TRBV12-3/TRBV12-4
TGTGCCAGCAGCTTGTCTAGCGGGGGATACATTCAGTACTTC | CASSLSSGGYIQYF | NA | TRBJ2-4 | TRBD2 | TRBV5-5
TGTGCCAGCAGTAAGGCGACAGGGGGCGGCCCCTTGCAAGAGACCCAGTACTTC | CASSKATGGGPLQETQYF | few | TRBJ2-5 | TRBD1 | TRBV28
TGTGCCAGCAGCTTAGGGAGCGGGAGAGCTGAGCAGTTCTTC | CASSLGSGRAEQFF | many | TRBJ2-1 | TRBD2 | TRBV7-8
TGTGCCAGCAGTTTAACAGGGGAAGGTGGCTACACCTTC | CASSLTGEGGYTF | NA | TRBJ1-2 | TRBD1 | TRBV12-3/TRBV12-4
TGTGCCCCCACATCTACCCGGACAGGGGGCACCGGGGAGCTGTTTTTT | CAPTSTRTGGTGELFF | NA | TRBJ2-2 | TRBD1 | TRBV6-6
TGCAGCGTTGTGAAGGAAAGCAATCAGCCCCAGCATTTT | CSVVKESNQPQHF | NA | TRBJ1-5 | NA | TRBV29-1
TGTGCCAGCATCTTACAGACAGCTAACTATGGCTACCCCTTC | CASILQTANYGYPF | NA | TRBJ1-2 | NA | TRBV7-2
TGTGCCAGCAGCTTATCCCTCGAGCAGTACTTC | CASSLSLEQYF | NA | TRBJ2-7 | NA | TRBV7-8
TGTGCCAGCAGCTCAGAGGGACATCCCTATGGCTACACCTTC | CASSSEGHPYGYTF | NA | TRBJ1-2 | NA | TRBV11-2
TGTGCCAGCATGAGGATCCCGGGCACTGAAGCTTTCTTT | CASMRIPGTEAFF | NA | TRBJ1-1 | NA | TRBV28
TGTGCCAGCAGTCCGGCCAGGAGAGGAAACACCATATATTTT | CASSPARRGNTIYF | NA | TRBJ1-3 | NA | TRBV27
TGTGCCAGCAGTTTGGCTCAGGGGCCCCGGGGGGAGCTGTTTTTT | CASSLAQGPRGELFF | few | TRBJ2-2 | NA | TRBV27
TGTGCCAGCAGCGCGGACAGGGGCTATGGCTACACCTTC | CASSADRGYGYTF | many | TRBJ1-2 | TRBD1 | TRBV7-2
TGCAGTGTTAGCGGGGGGGCAACTGAGCAGTTCTTC | CSVSGGATEQFF | once | TRBJ2-1 | TRBD2 | TRBV20-1
TGTGCCAGCAGTGAGACAGGGGGCGCGGGCAATGAGCAGTTCTTC | CASSETGGAGNEQFF | NA | TRBJ2-1 | TRBD1 | TRBV2
TGTGCCAGCAGTACTGAGTTCTCTAAAGCTTTCTTT | CASSTEFSKAFF | few | TRBJ1-1 | NA | TRBV27
TGTGCCAGCAGCTTGGGGGGGCCGGTAAATGAGCAGTTCTTC | CASSLGGPVNEQFF | NA | TRBJ2-1 | NA | TRBV7-2
TGTGCCAGCAGCCAAGATAAGGGGTCTTCCCTAAGGGCCAAAAACATTCAGTACTTC | CASSQDKGSSLRAKNIQYF | NA | TRBJ2-4 | NA | TRBV4-1
TGTGCCAGTAGTATAGATGTTGGGGGAACTAGCAATCAGCCCCAGCATTTT | CASSIDVGGTSNQPQHF | NA | TRBJ1-5 | NA | TRBV19
TGTGCCAGCAGTAGGGGACTAGGGGGCCGAGGGGAGCTGTTTTTT | CASSRGLGGRGELFF | few | TRBJ2-2 | NA | TRBV28
TGTGCCAGCAGCCAAACAGGGAGGGGTTCACCCCTCCACTTT | CASSQTGRGSPLHF | few | TRBJ1-6 | NA | TRBV11-2
TGTGCCAGCAGTTTAGGGCTGACAGTAACTAATGAAAAACTGTTTTTT | CASSLGLTVTNEKLFF | NA | TRBJ1-4 | NA | TRBV27
TGTGCCAGCAGCTTACCACTAGCGGGGTCACAGACGCAGTATTTT | CASSLPLAGSQTQYF | NA | TRBJ2-3 | TRBD2 | TRBV7-2
TGTGCCAGCACCAGCAGGGGCGGTTACGAGCAGTACTTC | CASTSRGGYEQYF | NA | TRBJ2-7 | NA | TRBV5-4
TGTGCCAGCAGCTTAAGGGGGCAGAACACTGAAGCTTTCTTT | CASSLRGQNTEAFF | NA | TRBJ1-1 | TRBD1 | TRBV7-9
TGTGCCAGCAGCGTAGGCGGCGGGGGGGCCACAGATACGCAGTATTTT | CASSVGGGGATDTQYF | NA | TRBJ2-3 | TRBD2 | TRBV9
TGCAGCGTTGTACAGGACACCGGGGAGCTGTTTTTT | CSVVQDTGELFF | NA | TRBJ2-2 | NA | TRBV29-1
TGTGCCAGCAGCCCCGGGACCCCTCAGCCCCAGCATTTT | CASSPGTPQPQHF | NA | TRBJ1-5 | NA | TRBV2
TGCAGTGCTCGCAGTGACAGGGGGCCTGAGACCCAGTACTTC | CSARSDRGPETQYF | NA | TRBJ2-5 | TRBD1 | TRBV20-1
TGTGCCAGCAGGCCGGGACAGGGGGCATGGGGGGCCAACGTCCTGACTTTC | CASRPGQGAWGANVLTF | NA | TRBJ2-6 | TRBD1 | TRBV6-1
TGCGCCAGCAGCCCGGGGACAGGGGAATACGAGCAGTACTTC | CASSPGTGEYEQYF | NA | TRBJ2-7 | TRBD1 | TRBV5-1
TGTGCCAGCAGCGCCCCCACAGGGTTTACCTACGAGCAGTACTTC | CASSAPTGFTYEQYF | NA | TRBJ2-7 | NA | TRBV9
TGTGCCAGCAGCTTTAGTACAGGGGTCCACGAGCAGTACTTC | CASSFSTGVHEQYF | many | TRBJ2-7 | TRBD1 | TRBV7-2